A single sample is the source of the 7 T cell receptor beta chains below, sequenced in a study of molecular identifiers for immune sequencing clone quantification. TCRdb re-called the PCR reads through MiXCR, storing one row per CDR3 protein. The sample contains more than 450,000 distinct CDR3 sequences, about a fifth of which appear only once. Sequenced: naive CD8+ T cells from blood, with Jurkat cell RNA spiked in. The sample's subset: FACS-sorted CD8+CD4-CCR7+CD45RA+ naive T cells. These receptor sequences come from a human donor in good health. Some libraries in this study had Jurkat cell RNA spiked in.

This clonotype has just a few counts. The chain carries TRBV11-2 and TRBJ1-1; no clear D. V lost 5 bases and J lost 5, with 9 bases in between. In germline, CDR1 is SGHAT, CDR2 FQNNGV. CDR3 length equals 12 residues. CDR3 sequence: CASSRSVTEAFF. The CDR3 nucleotides are TGTGCCAGCAGCCGATCTGTGACTGAAGCTTTCTTT.

This clonotype was detected many times. The chain is built from TRBV6-6 and TRBJ2-7; D is possibly TRBD1 or TRBD2 (5 bases each). Germline V gives CDR1 MNHNY, CDR2 SVGAGI (reference sequence). Trimming cost V 6 bases and J 6 bases, with 15 bases left between them. The CDR3 consists of 13 residues. CDR3 bases: TGTGCCAGCAGCCTGAATGGGGGACCCGAGCAGTACTTC. Protein sequence: CASSLNGGPEQYF.

The CDR3 nucleotides are TGTGCCAGTGGGACAGGGGTTTCCTACGAGCAGTACTTC. It translates to CASGTGVSYEQYF. V usage is TRBV5-6 and J usage is TRBJ2-7; TRBD1 aligns across 10 bases. CDR3 length: 13 residues. The V gene end was trimmed by 8 bases and the J gene end by 1 base; junction bases not matched to a gene: 3. Germline CDR1 reads SGHDT; CDR2 reads YYEEEE.

This rearrangement joins TRBV7-6 to TRBJ2-7, with 9 bases identical to TRBD2. V shed 8 bases and J 2 bases; nucleotides not matched to a gene: 7. Germline V CDR1 and CDR2: SGHVS, FNYEAQ. CDR3 size: 14 residues. The CDR3 loop is CASSREGQTYEQYF. For the CDR3, the DNA is TGTGCCAGCTCGCGGGAGGGCCAAACCTACGAGCAGTACTTC.

The chain combines TRBV7-6 with TRBJ2-2; D perhaps matches TRBD1 (5 bases). The V end lost 1 base, the J end lost 7 bases, and 13 bases lay between the germline ends. From germline, CDR1 is SGHVS and CDR2 FNYEAQ. This CDR3 comprises 15 residues. CDR3 region: CASSLGTREIGELFF. CDR3 coding DNA: TGTGCCAGCAGCTTAGGGACAAGGGAAATCGGGGAGCTGTTTTTT.

The rearrangement links TRBV29-1 to TRBJ2-7, with 11 bases that match TRBD1. The V segment lost 6 bases and the J segment 3 bases; nucleotides outside the gene matches: 4. The V gene's germline CDR1 is SQVTM and CDR2 ANQGSEA. This CDR3 is built from 13 residues. The CDR3 sequence is CSVRTGGIYEQYF. The DNA for the CDR3 is TGCAGCGTCCGGACAGGGGGCATCTACGAGCAGTACTTC.

The gene calls are TRBV5-1 and TRBJ2-3; TRBD1 agrees at 7 bases. The CDR3 totals 20 residues. Germline CDR1 is SGHRS and CDR2 is YFSETQ. J lost 0 bases, V lost 1 base, and 17 bases had no gene match. The CDR3 is CASSLTTAGTAIYSTDTQYF. The CDR3, as DNA: TGCGCCAGCAGCTTGACGACAGCCGGGACAGCCATCTATAGCACAGATACGCAGTATTTT.